These 9 T cell receptor beta chains came from one sample sequenced in a study of shared clonotypes between healthy human individuals. TCRdb's copy holds only in-frame clones and misses some; the assay was immunoSEQ multiplex PCR. In the table there are 2 million to 2.5 million clones, just under 95% of which are singletons. Sequenced sample: naive CD4+ T cells from PBMCs. The sample's subset: CD45RA+ positively selected. All receptors come from a young man in good health. Some clones in this sample may be carry-over from other donors' samples.

The CDR3 sequence: CASSLLAGQWGTEAFF. CDR3 sequence (DNA): TGTGCCAGCAGCTTACTGGCAGGCCAATGGGGAACTGAAGCTTTCTTT. The V and J genes are TRBV28 and TRBJ1-1, with no clear D. CDR3 size: 16 residues. Germline CDR1 MDHEN, CDR2 SYDVKM. Trimming took off 6 bases at V and 5 bases at J, with 22 bases between the two ends.

Notes on this clone: Different DNA sequences within this sample yield the same CDR3. The chain uses TRBV7-2 and TRBJ1-1; possibly TRBD1 for D (5 bases). This CDR3 is 14 amino acids long. Germline-derived CDR1 and CDR2 are SGHTA and FQGNSA. V shed 5 bases and J shed 0 bases, with 10 bases lying between them. The CDR3 DNA reads as TGTGCCAGCAGCAGGGGCCGTGTGAACACTGAAGCTTTCTTT. It encodes CASSRGRVNTEAFF.

The chain uses TRBV28 and TRBJ2-1, with TRBD1 identical over 7 bases. This CDR3 has 16 residues. The J segment lost 7 bases and the V segment lost 10 bases, leaving 19 bases of the junction unmatched. Germline CDR1 is MDHEN and CDR2 is SYDVKM. This chain's CDR3 is CATTLQGGRGGNEQFF. The CDR3 DNA reads TGTGCCACCACCCTACAAGGGGGCAGGGGTGGAAATGAGCAGTTCTTC.

A remark on this clone: Other DNA sequences within the sample encode an identical CDR3. V is TRBV5-1 and J is TRBJ1-4; the match to TRBD1 covers 8 bases. V dropped 6 bases and J dropped 3; count of bases not matched to a gene: 4. Germline V lookup: CDR1 SGHRS, CDR2 YFSETQ. This CDR3 is built from 14 residues. The CDR3 DNA sequence: TGCGCCAGCAACCAGGGGGCCCCTAATGAAAAACTGTTTTTT. It specifies CASNQGAPNEKLFF.

The V gene is TRBV5-1, the J gene TRBJ2-5; 7 bases are shared with TRBD2. The last part of the DNA fits TRBJ2-7 better; the J call may be wrong. This CDR3 region has 15 residues. Germline CDR1 is SGHRS and CDR2 is YFSETQ. Here the CDR3 DNA reads TGCGCCAGCAGCGTGGTTAGCGGGTCCTCCTACGAGCAGTACTTC. Protein: CASSVVSGSSYEQYF.

V gene TRBV19 combines with J gene TRBJ2-7, with D possibly TRBD2 on 6 matching bases. The CDR3 runs to 15 residues. Germline loops: CDR1 LNHDA, CDR2 SQIVND (reference sequence). Trimming cost V 3 bases and J 9 bases, with 21 bases left between them. CDR3 coding DNA: TGTGCCAGTAGTATTGAGGGAACTAGCAACGTAAGGCAGTACTTC. Translation gives CASSIEGTSNVRQYF.

V is TRBV6-6 and J is TRBJ1-5; weak D call: TRBD1 (6 bases). The germline CDR1 and CDR2 sequences are MNHNY and SVGAGI (reference sequence). Trimming stripped 5 bases from V and 6 bases from J, with 11 bases between. The CDR3 loop spans 13 amino acids. The CDR3 DNA reads TGTGCCAGCAGTCAGGGGCATGTTCAGCCCCAGCATTTT. This sequence encodes CASSQGHVQPQHF.

This chain connects TRBV18 to TRBJ2-3; D perhaps matches TRBD1 (5 bases). Germline loops: CDR1 KGHSH, CDR2 LQKENI. Trimming cost V 0 bases and J 0 bases, with 13 bases left between them. The CDR3 spans 17 residues. CDR3 sequence: CASSPPNGHASTDTQYF. The CDR3 DNA reads TGTGCCAGCTCACCACCCAACGGACACGCTAGCACAGATACGCAGTATTTT.

This chain's CDR3 is CASSSFRTGRSGNTIYF. The CDR3 DNA is TGTGCCAGCAGCTCATTTCGGACAGGGCGGTCAGGAAACACCATATATTTT. The chain couples TRBV7-9 to TRBJ1-3; 8 nucleotides match TRBD1. The length of the CDR3 is 17 residues. CDR1 SEHNR and CDR2 FQNEAQ come from the germline V gene (reference sequence). With 4 bases clipped from V and 4 bases from J, the junction kept 12 bases outside the gene matches. Filled out from reference TRBV7-9 and TRBJ1-3, the complete variable domain reads DTGVSQNPRHKITKRGQNVTFRCDPISEHNRLYWYRQTLGQGPEFLTYFQNEAQLEKSRLLSDRFSAERPKGSFSTLEIQRTEQGDSAMYLCASSSFRTGRSGNTIYFGEGSWLTVV.